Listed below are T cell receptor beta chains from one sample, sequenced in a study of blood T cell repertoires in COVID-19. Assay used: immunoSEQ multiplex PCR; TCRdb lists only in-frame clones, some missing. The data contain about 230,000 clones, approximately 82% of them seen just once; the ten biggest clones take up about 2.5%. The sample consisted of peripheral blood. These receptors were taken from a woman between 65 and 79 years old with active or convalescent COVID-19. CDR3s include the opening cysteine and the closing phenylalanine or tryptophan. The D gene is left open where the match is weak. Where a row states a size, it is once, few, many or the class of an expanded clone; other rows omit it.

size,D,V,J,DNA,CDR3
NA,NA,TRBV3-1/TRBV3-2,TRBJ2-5,TGTGCCAGCAGCCTTCGGGACTTAAAAGAGACCCAGTACTTC,CASSLRDLKETQYF
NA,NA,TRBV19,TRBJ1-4,TGTGCCAGTACCTATGGGAGGGGGGAGACCGAAAAACTGTTTTTT,CASTYGRGETEKLFF
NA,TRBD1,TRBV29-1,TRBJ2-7,TGCAGCGTTGGGACAGGCCACTACGAGCAGTACTTC,CSVGTGHYEQYF
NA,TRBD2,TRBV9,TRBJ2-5,TGTGCCAGCAGCCCCCGACTAGCGGGAGCTAGAGAGACCCAGTACTTC,CASSPRLAGARETQYF
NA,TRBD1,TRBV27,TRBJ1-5,TGTGCCAGCCGTCGGACAGGGGATCAGCCCCAGCATTTT,CASRRTGDQPQHF
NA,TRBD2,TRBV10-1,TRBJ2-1,TGCGCCAGCAGGGCAGCGGGAGAGGGTAATGAGCAGTTCTTC,CASRAAGEGNEQFF
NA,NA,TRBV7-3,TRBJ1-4,TGTGCCAGCAGCCCTTTATGGGGCTTTAATGAAAAACTGTTTTTT,CASSPLWGFNEKLFF
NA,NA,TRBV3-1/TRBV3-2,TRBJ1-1,TGTGCCAGCAGCCAAGACCACGGAGGGATGAACACTGAAGCTTTCTTT,CASSQDHGGMNTEAFF
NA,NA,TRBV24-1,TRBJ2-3,TGTGCCACCAGTCGACAGGCTGGCACGCAGTATTTT,CATSRQAGTQYF
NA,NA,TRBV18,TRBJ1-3,TGTGCCAGCGGTCCGAGGGACACCATATATTTT,CASGPRDTIYF
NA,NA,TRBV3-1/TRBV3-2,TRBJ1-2,TGTGCCAGCAGCCAAACCGCCTCGAGCTATGGCTACACCTTC,CASSQTASSYGYTF
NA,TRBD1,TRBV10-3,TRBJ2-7,TGTGCCATCAGTGAGCTACAGGGGGCTCCCCACGAGCAGTACTTC,CAISELQGAPHEQYF
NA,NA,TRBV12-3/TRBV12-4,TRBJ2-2,TGTGCCAGCCTCCAAAGCGCCGGGGAGCTGTTTTTT,CASLQSAGELFF
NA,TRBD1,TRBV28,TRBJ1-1,TGTGCCAGCAGTCGAGCCGGGACAGGGGTTCTGGGGACTGAAGCTTTCTTT,CASSRAGTGVLGTEAFF
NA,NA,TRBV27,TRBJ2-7,TGTGCCAGCAGCCCACTAGCAGGATCCTACGAGCAGTACTTC,CASSPLAGSYEQYF
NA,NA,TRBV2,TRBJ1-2,TGTGCCAGCCCCAGGATCGAGGGCTACACCTTC,CASPRIEGYTF
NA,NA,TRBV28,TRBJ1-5,TGTGCCAGCAGAAACCAGGGGCCCCAGCATTTT,CASRNQGPQHF
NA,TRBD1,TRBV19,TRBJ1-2,TGTGCCAGTAGTATCGCGACAGGGTCTAACTATGGCTACACCTTC,CASSIATGSNYGYTF
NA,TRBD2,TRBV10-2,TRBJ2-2,TGCGCCAGCAGTGTGTTGGGGGGGGCCGGGGAGCTGTTTTTT,CASSVLGGAGELFF
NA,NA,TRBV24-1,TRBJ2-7,TGTGCCACCAACAACTACGAGCAGTACTTC,CATNNYEQYF
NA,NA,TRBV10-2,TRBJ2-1,TGCGCCAGCATAGGCCCGGTAGGAGCTGAGCAGTTCTTC,CASIGPVGAEQFF
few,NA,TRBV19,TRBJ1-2,TGTGCCAGTAGTAGGGGCGGAATAAGTTCGAACTATGGCTACACCTTC,CASSRGGISSNYGYTF